This TCR beta chain was identified during a study of shared clonotypes between healthy human individuals. Across the whole study: Used for every donor were three CD4 naive, three CD4 memory, two CD8 naive and one CD8 memory plate.

Sequenced by immunoSEQ multiplex PCR; TCRdb stores in-frame clones only, minus some. The sample carries 650,000 to 700,000 clones, less than 95% recorded once. Germline assignment: CDR1 SGHVS and CDR2 FNYEAQ. J gave up 0 bases and V 8 bases, and 3 bases lay outside the gene matches. The CDR3 totals 15 residues. The source material was memory CD8+ T cells from PBMCs. Subset indicated: CD45RO+ cells pooled with CCR7-negative TemRA cells. This chain uses TRBV7-6 with TRBJ2-6; TRBD1 aligns across 8 bases. The sequence derives from a man between 18 and 35 years old in good health. Some clones in this sample may be carry-over from other donors' samples. In nucleotides, the CDR3 is TGTGCCAGCGGACAGGGAGTCTCTGGGGCCAACGTCCTGACTTTC. This translates into CASGQGVSGANVLTF.